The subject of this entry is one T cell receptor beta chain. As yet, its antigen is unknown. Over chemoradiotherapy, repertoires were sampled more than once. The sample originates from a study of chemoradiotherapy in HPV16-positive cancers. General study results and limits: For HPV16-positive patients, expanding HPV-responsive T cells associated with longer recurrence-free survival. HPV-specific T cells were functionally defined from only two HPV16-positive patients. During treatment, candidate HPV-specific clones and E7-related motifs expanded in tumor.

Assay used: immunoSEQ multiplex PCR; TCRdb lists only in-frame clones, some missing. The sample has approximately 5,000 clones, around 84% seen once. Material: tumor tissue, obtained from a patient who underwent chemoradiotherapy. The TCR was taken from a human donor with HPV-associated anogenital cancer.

The CDR3 coding sequence is TGTGCCAGTAGTCAGACAGGGGAGGGACGTGGCTACACCTTC. It yields the protein CASSQTGEGRGYTF. V usage is TRBV19 and J usage is TRBJ1-2; 8 nucleotides match TRBD1. Germline V CDR1 and CDR2: LNHDA, SQIVND (reference sequence). The CDR3 runs 14 residues. The ends lost 5 bases at V and 7 bases at J; junction bases unmatched: 9.